The present T cell receptor beta chain was sequenced within a study of cytomegalovirus exposure and HLA in healthy donors. Study overall: Per a later analysis, the roughly 670 first-cohort and about 120 validation repertoires shared one platform. Study findings and constraints: Through in vitro validation, a few CMV-associated chains were shown to be specific for CMV antigens. Subsequent analysis revealed that first-cohort TCR clusters tended to co-occur in the 90 to 150 validation repertoires.

The donors formed part of the roughly 120-subject validation cohort, distinct from the roughly 660-subject first cohort. The protocol was immunoSEQ multiplex PCR, while the TCRdb copy is restricted to in-frame clones and leaves out a portion. The table shows about 200,000 clones, with around 87% occurring only once. For this clone: Its target is not known.

There are 15 residues in the CDR3. Per germline, CDR1 SGHRS and CDR2 YFSETQ. Trimming removed 4 bases from V and 8 bases from J; junction bases left unmatched: 12. The sample comprised PBMCs. J is TRBJ2-1 and V is TRBV5-1; 7 positions match TRBD2. The sequence was collected from a woman aged 18 to 35 in good health and CMV-seropositive. In DNA form, the CDR3 reads TGCGCCAGCAGCCCGGACTCCCCGACTAGCCATGAGCAGTTCTTC. It yields the protein CASSPDSPTSHEQFF.